This is a list of T cell receptor beta chains from one sample in a study of blood T cells in healthy people across ages. TCRdb reprocessed the 5' RACE reads via MiXCR and lists one record per CDR3 protein. The table lists under 2,000,000 distinct CDR3 sequences, about 50% of them singletons. The sequenced material came from blood. Source of these receptors: a woman aged 40 to 50 in good health. CDR3s include the opening cysteine and the closing phenylalanine or tryptophan. The D gene is left open where the match is weak. Clone size appears in some rows only: once, few, many, or a class for an expanded clone.

TRBD2 TRBJ2-7 . TRBV4-2 17 TGTGCCAGCAGCCAAGAGTATCCAGGGACTAGTCATAACGAGCAGTACTTC CASSQEYPGTSHNEQYF
TRBD1 TRBJ2-7 few TRBV5-1 14 TGCGCCAGCTGGGACAGTGGGTTTTCCTACGAGCAGTACTTC CASWDSGFSYEQYF
. TRBJ2-1 . TRBV6-2/TRBV6-3 15 TGTGCCAGCACCCCAGGGGGGGGGAACTTCAATGAGCAGTTCTTC CASTPGGGNFNEQFF
TRBD2 TRBJ2-1 . TRBV18 16 TGTGCCAGCTCACGAGGTACTAGCGGGGGAATGAATGAGCAGTTCTTC CASSRGTSGGMNEQFF
. TRBJ1-1 few TRBV20-1 15 TGCAGTGCTAGAGCATTTGGGGGCACGAACACTGAAGCTTTCTTT CSARAFGGTNTEAFF
TRBD1 TRBJ2-7 . TRBV4-3 14 TGCGCCAGCAGCCAGGACAGGTTTACCTACGAGCAGTACTTC CASSQDRFTYEQYF
. TRBJ1-2 . TRBV25-1 19 TGTGCCAGCAGTGAATCTATCGGGGACGCACCCGATTTCTTCTATGGCTACACCTTC CASSESIGDAPDFFYGYTF
TRBD1 TRBJ2-7 few TRBV20-1 15 TGCAGTGCCAGAGTGGGGACAGGGCTTACCTACGAGCAGTACTTC CSARVGTGLTYEQYF
. TRBJ1-5 few TRBV29-1 12 TGCAGCGTGGGGTTTAGCAATCAGCCCCAGCATTTT CSVGFSNQPQHF
. TRBJ2-7 . TRBV19 13 TGTGCCAGCTCAGACAGGATCACCTACGAGCAGTACTTC CASSDRITYEQYF
. TRBJ2-3 few TRBV10-3 13 TGTGCCATCAGTGGTGGGGGCACAGATACGCAGTATTTT CAISGGGTDTQYF
. TRBJ2-5 . TRBV6-6 16 TGTGCCAGCAGTCGCGCCCTTGGGAAGGTAGGGGAGACCCAGTACTTC CASSRALGKVGETQYF
TRBD2 TRBJ2-1 . TRBV6-2/TRBV6-3 14 TGTGCCAGCAGCCCCGGACTAGGGCGGAATGAGCAGTTCTTC CASSPGLGRNEQFF
TRBD2 TRBJ2-5 few TRBV7-2 17 TGTGCCAGCAGCCCCGGGACTAGCGGGTTACGGGGCGAGACCCAGTACTTC CASSPGTSGLRGETQYF
. TRBJ2-7 . TRBV7-7 16 TGTGCTAGCAGCTTAGGCCCCCGGACAGCTGCGGTCGAGCAGTACTTC CASSLGPRTAAVEQYF
. TRBJ1-2 . TRBV28 17 TGTGCCAGCAGTTTAGAAGGGTTGGGCTTTTCAGTCCGGGGCTACACCTTC CASSLEGLGFSVRGYTF
TRBD1 TRBJ2-5 . TRBV6-6 15 TGTGCCAGCAGTTACGGACAGGGCCAGGGAGAGACCCAGTACTTC CASSYGQGQGETQYF
TRBD2 TRBJ2-3 few TRBV29-1 15 TGCAGCGTTCCCGAGCGGGGGGGCTTTGCAGATACGCAGTATTTT CSVPERGGFADTQYF
. TRBJ2-3 . TRBV24-1 13 TGTGCCACCAGTGATTTGGTAGTTAATACGCAGTATTTT CATSDLVVNTQYF
. TRBJ2-7 few TRBV5-1 14 TGCGCCAGCAGCTTGGCCAAGGGGACCTACGAGCAGTACTTC CASSLAKGTYEQYF
TRBD1 TRBJ2-7 many TRBV10-3 13 TGTGCCGTTCGGGGACAGGGGGTTCACGAGCAGTACTTC CAVRGQGVHEQYF
. TRBJ2-4 few TRBV2 13 TGTGCCAGCGGGGGGGGGCAGGGTAACATTCAGTACTTC CASGGGQGNIQYF
. TRBJ1-5 . TRBV28 15 TGTGCCAGCAGCGTCGTCCTATTGGGCAATCAGCCCCAGCATTTT CASSVVLLGNQPQHF
TRBD2 TRBJ2-1 . TRBV4-3 16 TGCGCCAGCAGCCAGTCGTGGCGGGGGGCCTACAATGAGCAGTTCTTC CASSQSWRGAYNEQFF
. TRBJ2-7 . TRBV10-3 13 TGTGCCATCAGTGAGGGGGTCCCCTACGAGCAGTACTTC CAISEGVPYEQYF